Listed here are 31 T cell receptor beta chains from one sample, sequenced in a study of early T cells in non-severe SARS-CoV-2 infection (dated by TCRdb to 2020 to 2023). The library relied on 5' RACE. Sequencing was performed on a NextSeq 500. The public sequencing data were trimmed at Q25 with fastp and processed into clonotypes with MiXCR by TCRdb, which kept only in-frame beta chains. Here each entry gathers all rows of one CDR3 protein and keeps the most common genes and DNA. The sample table holds some 91,000 distinct CDR3 sequences, of which 9.5% to 11% were seen once. In total, the top ten clones hold approximately 4.5% of the sample. The input for sequencing was whole blood, taken at baseline. Receptor source: an adult who was a healthcare worker with PCR-confirmed SARS-CoV-2 infection or an uninfected control (not recorded which).

This clonotype has just a few counts. V and J are TRBV9 and TRBJ2-6; tentatively, D is TRBD2 (6 bases). Germline loops: CDR1 SGDLS, CDR2 YYNGEE. This CDR3 is built from 17 residues. V lost 6 bases and J lost 0, with 16 bases in between. CDR3 in DNA: TGTGCCAGCACCCAGGGACTTTACCACTCTGGGGCCAACGTCCTGACTTTC. Translating gives CASTQGLYHSGANVLTF.

There are a few counts of this clonotype. V and J are TRBV20-1 and TRBJ2-7; 8 nucleotides agree with TRBD2. There are 14 residues in the CDR3. V was clipped by 5 bases and J by 1 base; unmatched bases: 7. Germline V gene data show CDR1 as DFQATT and CDR2 as SNEGSKA (reference sequence). The CDR3, as DNA: TGCAGTGCTCCAGATAGCGGGGCGTCCTACGAGCAGTACTTC. Translating it yields CSAPDSGASYEQYF.

V gene TRBV7-9 combines with J gene TRBJ2-1, with unresolved D. The CDR3 is made up of 13 amino acids. The V end lost 1 base, the J end lost 9 bases, and 10 bases lay between the germline ends. The V gene's germline CDR1 is SEHNR and CDR2 FQNEAQ (reference sequence). CDR3 amino acids: CASSLGSNSEQFF. The DNA for the CDR3 is TGTGCCAGCAGCTTAGGTAGCAATTCTGAGCAGTTCTTC.

The chain employs TRBV14 and TRBJ2-7; possibly TRBD1 or TRBD2 for D (5 bases each). The V and J ends lost 4 bases and 6 bases respectively, with 16 bases between them. Germline CDR1 reads SGHDN; CDR2 reads FVKESK. The CDR3 is 14 amino acids. The CDR3 loop is CASSLLGAGREQYF. The CDR3 DNA reads TGTGCCAGCAGCCTACTAGGGGCAGGGCGCGAGCAGTACTTC.

The chain combines TRBV2 with TRBJ2-3; 9 bases agree with TRBD2. Losses at the gene ends were 6 bases for V and 2 bases for J; bases not matched to a gene: 3. The CDR3 sequence is 14 residues long. The germline gives CDR1 SNHLY, CDR2 FYNNEI. CDR3 residues: CASRASGATDTQYF. Here the CDR3 DNA reads TGTGCCAGCAGAGCTAGCGGGGCCACAGATACGCAGTATTTT. The variable domain in full, with the rest retrieved from reference TRBV2 and TRBJ2-3, is EPEVTQTPSHQVTQMGQEVILRCVPISNHLYFYWYRQILGQKVEFLVSFYNNEISEKSEIFDDQFSVERPDGSNFTLKIRSTKLEDSAMYFCASRASGATDTQYFGPGTRLTVL.

This clonotype has more than one count but fewer than ten. The V gene is TRBV29-1, the J gene TRBJ2-3; 7 bases fit TRBD2. The ends lost 0 bases at V and 1 base at J; junction bases unmatched: 1. Germline CDR1 and CDR2: SQVTM and ANQGSEA. CDR3 length: 14 amino acids. CDR3 amino acids: CSVEDLAGTDTQYF. The DNA for the CDR3 is TGCAGCGTTGAAGATCTAGCGGGCACAGATACGCAGTATTTT.

This clonotype was counted between two and nine times. This chain joins TRBV29-1 and TRBJ2-1; 8 bases map to TRBD1. CDR3 size: 13 residues. The V gene's germline CDR1 is SQVTM and CDR2 ANQGSEA. Germline trimming cut 4 bases from V and 5 bases from J; bases unmatched to any gene: 4. CDR3: CSVAGQVNNEQFF. Here the CDR3 DNA reads TGCAGCGTTGCGGGACAGGTCAACAATGAGCAGTTCTTC.

This clonotype appeared many times. The chain carries TRBV5-1 and TRBJ2-3, with D possibly TRBD1 on 6 matching bases. V lost 0 bases and J 4 bases, leaving 9 bases between the germline ends. Per germline, CDR1 SGHRS and CDR2 YFSETQ. This CDR3 contains 14 residues. The CDR3 protein is CASSLEQGADTQYF. The CDR3 nucleotides are TGCGCCAGCAGCTTGGAACAGGGCGCAGATACGCAGTATTTT.

CDR3 nucleotides: TGCAGTGCCCCAAGATCGGGGGATGAAAAACTGTTTTTT. Encoded protein: CSAPRSGDEKLFF. This chain uses TRBV20-1 with TRBJ1-4; TRBD1 is a possible D gene (5 bases). This CDR3 spans 13 amino acids. V was trimmed by 6 bases and J by 6 bases, leaving 14 bases between them. CDR1 and CDR2 from the germline V gene are DFQATT and SNEGSKA (reference sequence).

V gene TRBV5-1 combines with J gene TRBJ2-1; D could derive from TRBD1 or TRBD2 (5 bases each). This CDR3 comprises 15 residues. Germline assignment: CDR1 SGHRS and CDR2 YFSETQ. Trimming stripped 4 bases from V and 0 bases from J, with 11 bases between. The CDR3 nucleotides read TGCGCCAGCAGCCATCCCGGGGCCTCCTACAATGAGCAGTTCTTC. Residues: CASSHPGASYNEQFF.

The rearrangement links TRBV29-1 to TRBJ2-5, with a possible D match to TRBD1 (5 bases). Trimming stripped 3 bases from V and 6 bases from J, with 8 bases between. CDR3 length equals 11 residues. CDR1 and CDR2 (germline): SQVTM, ANQGSEA. Here the CDR3 DNA reads TGCAGCGTTGACAGGGCACAGACCCAGTACTTC. Its protein is CSVDRAQTQYF.

There are a few counts of this clonotype. This chain links TRBV7-3 with TRBJ1-6; weak D call: TRBD1 (6 bases). V lost 6 bases and J lost 0, with 9 bases in between. The germline V gene has CDR1 SGHTA and CDR2 FQGTGA. There are 15 residues in the CDR3. The CDR3: CASRADSSYNSPLHF. CDR3 bases: TGTGCCAGCAGGGCGGACAGCTCCTATAATTCACCCCTCCACTTT.

The genes are TRBV12-3 or TRBV12-4 and TRBJ1-1, with TRBD1 identical over 9 bases. Trimming cost V 6 bases and J 1 base; bases outside gene matches: 0. There are 13 residues in the CDR3. The CDR3 sequence is CASRGQGNTEAFF. CDR3 DNA sequence: TGTGCCAGCAGGGGACAGGGGAACACTGAAGCTTTCTTT.

The rearrangement joins TRBV3-1 to TRBJ2-7, with D tentatively TRBD1 or TRBD2 (5 bases each). V shed 1 base and J shed 9 bases, with 19 bases lying between them. This CDR3 region has 15 residues. Germline V gene lookup returns CDR1 LGHDT and CDR2 YNNKEL (reference sequence). CDR3 in amino acids: CASSQALGPQIVQYF. In nucleotides, the CDR3 is TGTGCCAGCAGCCAAGCTCTGGGACCCCAGATTGTGCAGTACTTC.

This clonotype occurred many times. V is TRBV2 and J is TRBJ2-3, with 7 nucleotides matching TRBD2. This CDR3 is 14 amino acids long. With 6 bases clipped from V and 3 bases from J, the junction kept 6 bases outside the gene matches. The germline V gene has CDR1 SNHLY and CDR2 FYNNEI. For the CDR3, the DNA is TGTGCCAGCAGAGTCCGACTAGCTACAGATACGCAGTATTTT. This codes for CASRVRLATDTQYF.

The rearrangement links TRBV7-3 to TRBJ1-1, with D possibly being TRBD1 (6 bases). Trimming removed 3 bases from V and 7 bases from J, with 15 bases in between. The germline gives CDR1 SGHTA, CDR2 FQGTGA. The CDR3 totals 14 residues. CDR3 protein: CASSLTLTDSEAFF. The CDR3, as DNA: TGTGCCAGCAGCTTGACGCTTACGGACAGTGAAGCTTTCTTT.

This clonotype appeared a few times. V usage is TRBV19 and J usage is TRBJ2-3; TRBD1 is a possible D gene (6 bases). This CDR3 has 14 residues. Germline CDR1 and CDR2: LNHDA and SQIVND (reference sequence). V dropped 10 bases and J dropped 6 bases, with 20 bases sitting between them. CDR3 sequence reads: CATQQGRTGDTQYF. The CDR3 DNA follows: TGTGCCACTCAACAGGGTAGGACGGGGGATACGCAGTATTTT.

Ten or more counts support this clonotype. The rearrangement uses TRBV18 and TRBJ1-3; the D is unclear. Germline V gene data show CDR1 as KGHSH and CDR2 as LQKENI. V shed 0 bases and J shed 0 bases, with 15 bases lying between them. The CDR3 sequence is 18 residues long. The CDR3 here is CASSPPGGSLYSGNTIYF. CDR3 nucleotide sequence: TGTGCCAGCTCACCACCGGGAGGCAGCCTATACTCTGGAAACACCATATATTTT.

This clonotype was detected many times. The genes are TRBV20-1 and TRBJ2-3; D remains unclear. V was trimmed by 2 bases and J by 1 base, leaving 4 bases between them. Germline V gives CDR1 DFQATT, CDR2 SNEGSKA (reference sequence). The CDR3 totals 12 residues. The CDR3 DNA sequence: TGCAGTGCTAGACAGGGCACAGATACGCAGTATTTT. It specifies CSARQGTDTQYF.

This clonotype has more than one count but fewer than ten. The chain is built from TRBV6-1 and TRBJ2-3; tentatively, D is TRBD1 (5 bases). Trimming pared 6 bases from V and 0 bases from J, leaving 10 bases between. The CDR3 runs to 14 residues. Per the germline V gene, CDR1 is MNHNS and CDR2 is SASEGT. CDR3 amino acids: CASRAGLSTDTQYF. In DNA, the CDR3 is TGTGCCAGCAGAGCAGGGCTCAGCACAGATACGCAGTATTTT.

This clonotype has a count of ten or more. The chain couples TRBV29-1 to TRBJ1-2; D not resolved. Germline V gene lookup returns CDR1 SQVTM and CDR2 ANQGSEA. With 0 bases removed from V and 10 bases from J, the gap between germline ends came to 9 bases. The CDR3 sequence is 11 residues long. The CDR3 coding sequence is TGCAGCGTTGAAGATCTGGGCCACTACACCTTC. It translates to CSVEDLGHYTF. Drawing the rest from reference TRBV29-1 and TRBJ1-2, the complete variable domain is SAVISQKPSRDICQRGTSLTIQCQVDSQVTMMFWYRQQPGQSLTLIATANQGSEATYESGFVIDKFPISRPNLTFSTLTVSNMSPEDSSIYLCSVEDLGHYTFGSGTRLTVV.

The table lists this clonotype with many counts. This chain links TRBV6-1 with TRBJ1-1; possibly TRBD1 for D (5 bases). With 4 bases removed from V and 0 bases from J, the gap between germline ends came to 9 bases. Per germline, CDR1 MNHNS and CDR2 SASEGT. There are 14 residues in the CDR3. CDR3 sequence reads: CASSVREVNTEAFF. The CDR3 DNA reads TGTGCCAGCAGTGTCAGGGAGGTGAACACTGAAGCTTTCTTT.

This clonotype was counted many times. The rearrangement uses TRBV4-2 and TRBJ1-1; the D gene is possibly TRBD1 (5 bases). Germline V gene lookup returns CDR1 LGHNA and CDR2 YNFKEQ. The CDR3 is 15 amino acids. V lost 2 bases and J 4 bases, leaving 14 bases between the germline ends. The CDR3 region has the DNA TGTGCCAGCAGCCAAACCCTGGGGCTGGGCACTGAAGCTTTCTTT. Translating gives CASSQTLGLGTEAFF.

This clonotype has only a few counts. The chain is built from TRBV7-9 and TRBJ2-5, with 8 positions matching TRBD2. The CDR3 sequence is 16 residues long. CDR1 and CDR2 (germline): SEHNR, FQNEAQ (reference sequence). V was clipped by 4 bases and J by 4 bases; unmatched bases: 11. The CDR3 DNA is TGTGCCAGCAGCTCCGGAGGGCGGGGGGCCTCAGAGACCCAGTACTTC. This codes for CASSSGGRGASETQYF.

Ten or more counts support this clonotype. The chain combines TRBV6-5 with TRBJ1-5; D is ambiguous. V shed 7 bases and J shed 6 bases, with 13 bases lying between them. CDR3 length: 13 amino acids. Germline V gene sequence: CDR1 MNHEY, CDR2 SVGAGI. The CDR3 nucleotides read TGTGCCAGCACTCCCCTGCGGGGTCAGCCCCAGCATTTT. Its translation: CASTPLRGQPQHF.

The gene calls are TRBV3-1 and TRBJ2-1; no firm D call. The CDR3 contains 16 residues. Trimming left V 5 bases short and J 3 bases short, with 17 bases between. Germline CDR1 is LGHDT and CDR2 is YNNKEL (reference sequence). This chain's CDR3 is CASSSPFLSLYNEQFF. The CDR3 nucleotides read TGTGCCAGCAGCTCCCCCTTCCTATCGCTCTACAATGAGCAGTTCTTC.

The chain couples TRBV19 to TRBJ2-1, with 7 bases matching TRBD2. Germline CDR1 is LNHDA and CDR2 is SQIVND (reference sequence). The ends lost 9 bases at V and 2 bases at J; junction bases unmatched: 10. CDR3 length: 15 amino acids. The CDR3: CASALAGDTYNEQFF. CDR3 coding DNA: TGTGCCAGCGCCCTGGCGGGGGATACCTACAATGAGCAGTTCTTC.

Ten or more counts support this clonotype. The CDR3 sequence is CASSPEGGGYNEQFF. Here the CDR3 DNA reads TGTGCCAGCAGCCCTGAGGGCGGGGGGTACAATGAGCAGTTCTTC. The rearrangement links TRBV12-3 or TRBV12-4 to TRBJ2-1; 8 nucleotides align to TRBD2. Trimming cost V 6 bases and J 4 bases; bases outside gene matches: 8. The CDR3 is 15 residues long.

This clonotype was counted at least ten times. This chain uses TRBV12-3 or TRBV12-4 with TRBJ2-7, with 12 bases that match TRBD1. The CDR3 contains 18 residues. V gave up 2 bases and J gave up 2 bases; unmatched junction bases: 10. Here the CDR3 DNA reads TGTGCCAGCAGTTTATATGGCGGGACAGGGGGCGTCCCCTACGAGCAGTACTTC. As protein: CASSLYGGTGGVPYEQYF.

V usage is TRBV10-3 and J usage is TRBJ1-5, with TRBD1 matching over 7 bases. Germline CDR1 ENHRY, CDR2 SYGVKD. This CDR3 comprises 15 residues. V lost 6 bases, J lost 0 bases, and 5 bases stayed unmatched. The CDR3 protein is CAIRAGTVSNQPQHF. CDR3 nucleotides: TGTGCCATCAGAGCGGGGACAGTTAGCAATCAGCCCCAGCATTTT.

This clonotype appeared many times. The V and J genes are TRBV30 and TRBJ2-3; D gene uncertain. The CDR3 spans 11 residues. Germline CDR1 reads GTSNPN; CDR2 reads SVGIG (reference sequence). V was cut by 1 base and J by 5 bases, with 4 bases left in between. CDR3 sequence reads: CAWSAGDTQYF. CDR3 sequence (DNA): TGTGCCTGGAGTGCCGGAGATACGCAGTATTTT.